Below, 4 T cell receptor beta chains from the same sample are listed, as sequenced in a study of blood T cell repertoires in COVID-19. Clones were read by immunoSEQ multiplex PCR, and TCRdb kept only the in-frame ones, dropping some. The table shows approximately 100,000 clones, with 91% occurring only once. Material for sequencing was peripheral blood. The receptor set was obtained from a man aged 50 to 60 with acute or convalescent COVID-19.

The chain is built from TRBV13 and TRBJ2-7; tentatively, D is TRBD1 (6 bases). Trimming shortened V by 3 bases and J by 4 bases, and 16 bases separated the two germline ends. The CDR3 is 15 residues long. The germline V gene encodes CDR1 PRHDT and CDR2 FYEKMQ (reference sequence). The CDR3 coding sequence is TGTGCCAGCAGCTTCGCCAGCAGGGGCGAATACGAGCAGTACTTC. Protein product: CASSFASRGEYEQYF.

This chain uses TRBV7-9 with TRBJ2-1; 11 nucleotides line up with TRBD2. Trimming removed 1 base from V and 8 bases from J; junction bases left unmatched: 7. This CDR3 is 16 amino acids long. Germline lookup yields CDR1 SEHNR and CDR2 FQNEAQ (reference sequence). CDR3 protein: CASSLVVSGGADEQFF. The CDR3, as DNA: TGTGCCAGCAGCTTAGTGGTTAGCGGGGGGGCCGATGAGCAGTTCTTC.

This clone was recorded only once. The chain carries TRBV19 and TRBJ2-2, with 7 bases fitting TRBD1. The length of the CDR3 is 13 residues. Trimming removed 6 bases from V and 5 bases from J; junction bases left unmatched: 3. Germline values: CDR1 LNHDA, CDR2 SQIVND (reference sequence). The CDR3 DNA reads as TGTGCCAGTAGGACAGGGTGGACCGGGGAGCTGTTTTTT. The encoded protein is CASRTGWTGELFF.

The chain carries TRBV7-8 and TRBJ2-1, with TRBD1 matching 11 bases. This CDR3 region has 15 residues. The trim removed 6 bases at V and 3 bases at J, leaving 4 bases unmatched. Looked up from germline, CDR1 is SGHVS and CDR2 is FQNEAQ. Here the CDR3 DNA reads TGTGCCAGCAGAACCGGGACAGGGGGCTACAATGAGCAGTTCTTC. Translated, it gives CASRTGTGGYNEQFF. The full variable domain, completed using reference TRBV7-8 and TRBJ2-1, is GAGVSQSPRYKVAKRGQDVALRCDPISGHVSLFWYQQALGQGPEFLTYFQNEAQLDKSGLPSDRFFAERPEGSVSTLKIQRTQQEDSAVYLCASRTGTGGYNEQFFGPGTRLTVL.